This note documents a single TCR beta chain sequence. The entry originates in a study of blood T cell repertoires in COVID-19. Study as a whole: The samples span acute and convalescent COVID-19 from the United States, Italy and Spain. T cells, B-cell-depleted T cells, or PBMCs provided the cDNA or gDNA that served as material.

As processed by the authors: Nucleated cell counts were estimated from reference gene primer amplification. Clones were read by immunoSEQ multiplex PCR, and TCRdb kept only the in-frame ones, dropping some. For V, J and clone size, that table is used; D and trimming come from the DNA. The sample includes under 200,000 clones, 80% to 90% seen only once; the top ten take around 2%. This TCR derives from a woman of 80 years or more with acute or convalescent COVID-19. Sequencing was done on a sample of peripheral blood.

The CDR3 DNA reads TGTGCCAGCAACCCCAACAGGGGGCCTCAGCCCCAGCATTTT. Protein product: CASNPNRGPQPQHF. The chain is built from TRBV28 and TRBJ1-5, with TRBD1 matching over 9 bases. Germline V lookup: CDR1 MDHEN, CDR2 SYDVKM. V gave up 7 bases and J gave up 6 bases; unmatched junction bases: 7. The CDR3 runs 14 residues.